This TCR beta chain was obtained from a study of T cell changes during pregnancy in multiple sclerosis. Per the germline V gene, CDR1 is SGHNT and CDR2 is YYREEE (reference sequence). This CDR3 region has 17 residues. J lost 4 bases, V lost 5 bases, and 15 bases had no gene match. The table came from immunoSEQ multiplex PCR; TCRdb's copy has only in-frame clones and leaves some out. The table records tens of thousands of clones, 80% to 90% of them present only once. This clonotype was sampled from a female donor in good health, enrolled as a control in a pregnancy study. The chain couples TRBV5-4 to TRBJ1-2; TRBD1 matches 9 bases. Sequencing was performed on peripheral blood, taken in the first trimester of pregnancy. In nucleotides, the CDR3 is TGTGCCAGCAGACCTCCGGGACAGGGATCTTTCGGCTATGGCTACACCTTC. The encoded protein is CASRPPGQGSFGYGYTF. Based on the CDR3 plus reference TRBV5-4 and TRBJ1-2, the full variable domain is ETGVTQSPTHLIKTRGQQVTLRCSSQSGHNTVSWYQQALGQGPQFIFQYYREEENGRGNFPPRFSGLQFPNYSSELNVNALELDDSALYLCASRPPGQGSFGYGYTFGSGTRLTVV.